A selection of T cell receptor beta chains follows, all from one sample in a study of immune heterogeneity within non-small cell lung tumors. Each CDR3 protein is one row after TCRdb ran MiXCR on the multiplex PCR reads. The sample carries tens of thousands of distinct CDR3 sequences, roughly 29% recorded once. The sample consisted of lung tumor tissue. The receptors were sampled from a man aged 40-49 years with non-small cell lung cancer. Both conserved end residues are part of each CDR3. D genes are given only for firm matches. A row's size may be missing; if present it is once, few, many or a size class.

j_gene | d_gene | v_gene | abundance | CDR3nt | CDR3aa
TRBJ2-2 | - | TRBV30 | - | TGTGCCTGGAAGACAAACCCCAGGGGCGGGGAGCTGTTTTTT | CAWKTNPRGGELFF
TRBJ1-3 | - | TRBV20-1 | few | TGCAGTGCTAGAGAAGTATTGGAAGGGCGAGGAAACACCATATATTTT | CSAREVLEGRGNTIYF
TRBJ2-2 | - | TRBV5-1 | - | TGCGCCAGCATCCCGGACGGACTCGGAAACACCGGGGAGCTGTTTTTT | CASIPDGLGNTGELFF
TRBJ2-5 | - | TRBV7-7 | once | TGTGCTAGCAGCTTAGGAGGGGCAGGAAGAGAGACCCAGTACTTC | CASSLGGAGRETQYF
TRBJ2-1 | - | TRBV7-3 | once | TGTGCCAGCAGCCTCGGACTCAGGGGAGATCAGCAGTTCTTC | CASSLGLRGDQQFF
TRBJ2-3 | - | TRBV7-3 | medium-sized | TGTGCCAGCAGCCATCATTCGGGGGCCACAGATACGCAGTATTTT | CASSHHSGATDTQYF
TRBJ2-7 | TRBD2 | TRBV4-2 | - | TGTGCCAGCAGCCAGGGCCGGACTAGCGGGGGATCCTACGAGCAGTACTTC | CASSQGRTSGGSYEQYF
TRBJ1-1 | - | TRBV10-3 | - | TGTGCCATCAGGCGGGGGCCCGTCACTGAAGCTTTCTTT | CAIRRGPVTEAFF
TRBJ2-7 | TRBD2 | TRBV6-1 | many | TGTGCCAGCAAGCCTAGCGGGAGTGGCGAGCAGTACTTC | CASKPSGSGEQYF
TRBJ2-2 | - | TRBV12-5 | medium-sized | TGTGCTAGTGGTTTGTTAGAAACCGGGGAGCTGTTTTTT | CASGLLETGELFF
TRBJ1-1 | TRBD1 | TRBV20-1 | many | TGCAGTGCTAGAGAGCCCTACGGGACAGGGAGCACTGAAGCTTTCTTT | CSAREPYGTGSTEAFF
TRBJ2-1 | - | TRBV2 | medium-sized | TGTGCCAGCAGTGCTACTGGCGGGGCTACAAGTTCCGAGCAGTTCTTC | CASSATGGATSSEQFF
TRBJ2-2 | - | TRBV19 | few | TGTGCCAGTAGAGGCCGGGGCTCCGCCGGGGAGCTGTTTTTT | CASRGRGSAGELFF
TRBJ2-2 | - | TRBV7-9 | - | TGTGCCAGCAGCTTTGTCCCAGCGAAGGTCCCCGGGGAGCTGTTTTTT | CASSFVPAKVPGELFF
TRBJ2-2 | - | TRBV4-1 | - | TGCGCCAGCAGACAGGACAGATCGAACACCGGGGAGCTGTTTTTT | CASRQDRSNTGELFF
TRBJ2-7 | - | TRBV20-1 | few | TGCAGTGCTAGAGATCACATGCTGAAGCAGTACTTC | CSARDHMLKQYF
TRBJ1-3 | - | TRBV11-3 | medium-sized | TGTGCCAGCAGCTCCTCAGGGGCGCGTGTCGGAAACACCATATATTTT | CASSSSGARVGNTIYF
TRBJ1-1 | - | TRBV14 | - | TGTGCCAGCAGCCAGGGGACCACTGAAGCTTTCTTT | CASSQGTTEAFF
TRBJ2-2 | - | TRBV11-3 | few | TGTGCCAGCAGCTTTGGGGGAGGGGGATGGACCGGGAAGCTGTTTTTT | CASSFGGGGWTGKLFF
TRBJ2-1 | - | TRBV6-1 | - | TGTGCCAGCAGTCGTGGGTCTAGGGGTCTCGAGCAGTTCTTC | CASSRGSRGLEQFF
TRBJ2-2 | TRBD2 | TRBV4-1 | - | TGCGCCAACAGCCTCCAACTAGCGGGAGGAGCGAATACCGGGGAGCTGTTTTTT | CANSLQLAGGANTGELFF
TRBJ2-1 | TRBD1 | TRBV25-1 | few | TGTGCCAGCAGTGCACAGGGGGCGGACTACAATGAGCAGTTCTTC | CASSAQGADYNEQFF
TRBJ2-1 | - | TRBV24-1 | medium-sized | TGTGCCACCAGTGATTCTTATGAGCAGTTCTTC | CATSDSYEQFF
TRBJ1-6 | - | TRBV11-3 | - | TGTGCCAGCAGCCCCGGGACTTTTAATTCACCCATCCACTTT | CASSPGTFNSPIHF
TRBJ1-1 | - | TRBV20-1 | many | TGCAGTGCTAGTGATAGGGGCACTGAAGCTTTCTTT | CSASDRGTEAFF
TRBJ1-1 | TRBD1 | TRBV10-1 | - | TGCGCCAGCAGTTTATCACAGGGGGTAGCTGAAGCTTTCTTT | CASSLSQGVAEAFF
TRBJ2-1 | - | TRBV30 | few | TGTGCCTGGAGTGTGGCGCGGAGGAGCTCCTACAATGAGCAGTTCTTC | CAWSVARRSSYNEQFF
TRBJ2-2 | - | TRBV27 | - | TGTGCCAGCACCGGGGGGACAGGACGCACCAGGGATCTGTTTTTT | CASTGGTGRTRDLFF
TRBJ2-1 | TRBD2 | TRBV20-1 | - | TGCAGTGCACCGTCTCGGACTAGCGGTACCTACAATGAGCAGTTCTTC | CSAPSRTSGTYNEQFF
TRBJ2-3 | TRBD2 | TRBV3-1 | many | TGTGCCAGCAGCCCCTTCATTCTAGCGGGAGGGCCACATACGCAGTATTTT | CASSPFILAGGPHTQYF
TRBJ2-1 | - | TRBV10-3 | few | TGTGCCATCATGGCCGCCACTAGCTCCTACAATGAGCAGTTCTTC | CAIMAATSSYNEQFF
TRBJ2-7 | TRBD2 | TRBV5-1 | - | TGCGCCAGCAGCTTGGGAAGCGGGAGTCGCGAGCAGTACTTC | CASSLGSGSREQYF
TRBJ2-3 | TRBD2 | TRBV2 | many | TGTGCCAGCAGACTAGCGGGAGGGACAGATACGCAGTATTTT | CASRLAGGTDTQYF
TRBJ1-2 | TRBD1 | TRBV4-2 | many | TGTGCCAGCAGCCAAGAGGACAGGGCTGGCTATGGCTACACCTTC | CASSQEDRAGYGYTF
TRBJ2-7 | TRBD1 | TRBV18 | many | TGTGCCAGCTCACCGGGACAGGGGATGGTCTACGAGCAGTACTTC | CASSPGQGMVYEQYF
TRBJ1-1 | - | TRBV19 | - | TGTGCCACAAGATGGAACACTGAAGCTTTCTTT | CATRWNTEAFF
TRBJ2-1 | TRBD2 | TRBV20-1 | few | TGCAGTGCTAGGAGACTAGCGGGAGCCCACAATGAGCAGTTCTTC | CSARRLAGAHNEQFF
TRBJ1-3 | - | TRBV3-1 | few | TGTGCCAGCAGCCAAATGACCCGGGGGGTTGGAAACACCATATATTTT | CASSQMTRGVGNTIYF
TRBJ1-1 | - | TRBV3-1 | - | TGTGCCAACAGCCCCTACTCGAACACTGAAGCTTTCTTT | CANSPYSNTEAFF
TRBJ2-7 | TRBD2 | TRBV5-1 | - | TGCGCCAGCAGCTTGACGGGACTAGCCCTCTACGAGCAGTACTTC | CASSLTGLALYEQYF
TRBJ2-7 | TRBD2 | TRBV24-1 | many | TGTGCCACCAAGCGGGACTACGAGCAGTACTTC | CATKRDYEQYF
TRBJ2-1 | - | TRBV19 | - | TGTGCCAGTAGTATAGTTGAGGGGTCGCGGTCGGGGTTCAATGAGCAGTTCTTC | CASSIVEGSRSGFNEQFF
TRBJ2-7 | TRBD2 | TRBV11-2 | - | TGTGCCAGCAGCCACCGGGAGACTAGCGGGAGTCCCTACGAGCAGTACTTC | CASSHRETSGSPYEQYF
TRBJ2-1 | TRBD1 | TRBV9 | medium-sized | TGTGCCAGCAGCGTTTCAGGACAGGGTTCTGTCAATGAGCAGTTCTTC | CASSVSGQGSVNEQFF
TRBJ1-5 | - | TRBV12-3/TRBV12-4 | medium-sized | TGTGCCAGCAGTTTGGGGGGGCCCCAGCCCCAGCATTTT | CASSLGGPQPQHF
TRBJ2-1 | - | TRBV29-1 | - | TGCAGCTTTGCGGGACTCAGCTACAATGAGCAGTTCTTC | CSFAGLSYNEQFF
TRBJ1-5 | - | TRBV12-3/TRBV12-4 | - | TGTGCCAGCAGTTTATGGGGTGGTGGCAATCAGCCCCAGCATTTT | CASSLWGGGNQPQHF
TRBJ1-4 | TRBD1 | TRBV28 | once | TGTGCCAGCAGAACGTCCCGGGACAGGGGGCGAGGGGAAAAACTGTTTTTT | CASRTSRDRGRGEKLFF
TRBJ1-1 | - | TRBV29-1 | few | TGCAGCTCCCGGGGGCGAGGGAACACTGAAGCTTTCTTT | CSSRGRGNTEAFF
TRBJ1-3 | - | TRBV6-1 | many | TGTGCCAGCTTCAAGGGGTCGTCTGGAAACACCATATATTTT | CASFKGSSGNTIYF
TRBJ1-1 | - | TRBV12-3/TRBV12-4 | many | TGTGCCAGCAGCTCCACACAGGGTTTGGGTGAAGCTTTCTTT | CASSSTQGLGEAFF
TRBJ2-1 | TRBD2 | TRBV7-2 | few | TGTGCCAGCAGCCCAGTAGCGGGAGCGGACAATGAGCAGTTCTTC | CASSPVAGADNEQFF
TRBJ2-2 | TRBD2 | TRBV20-1 | few | TGCAGTGCTAGAATAGCGGGAGGTTCCGGGGAGCTGTTTTTT | CSARIAGGSGELFF
TRBJ1-2 | - | TRBV6-1 | many | TGTGCCAGCAGAACGAATTACTATGGCTACACCTTC | CASRTNYYGYTF
TRBJ2-7 | - | TRBV20-1 | many | TGCAGTGCTAACCCGGGCCCGGGTAACAACGAGCAGTACTTC | CSANPGPGNNEQYF
TRBJ1-2 | TRBD1 | TRBV12-3/TRBV12-4 | many | TGTGCCAGCAGTTTCCTGACAGGGAGGGGCTACACCTTC | CASSFLTGRGYTF
TRBJ1-1 | TRBD1 | TRBV19 | many | TGTGCCAGTAGTAGACAGGGGGTCACCCCTGAAGCTTTCTTT | CASSRQGVTPEAFF